The next 8 T cell receptor beta chains were all read from a single sample in a study of blood T cell repertoires in COVID-19. Here immunoSEQ multiplex PCR was the method, and the copy in TCRdb shows in-frame clones only, minus some. This repertoire shows over 250,000 clones, roughly nine tenths found once; its top ten account for about 4%. The sequenced sample consisted of peripheral blood. Every receptor here comes from a man between 60 and 75 years old who had recovered from COVID-19.

The J gene is TRBJ2-1, the V gene TRBV2; TRBD2 agrees at 8 bases. The CDR3 is 18 residues long. Per germline, CDR1 SNHLY and CDR2 FYNNEI. J gave up 0 bases and V 3 bases, and 10 bases lay outside the gene matches. CDR3 loop: CASSDPSGPVSSYNEQFF. Written as DNA, the CDR3 is TGTGCCAGCAGTGACCCTAGCGGGCCCGTCAGCTCCTACAATGAGCAGTTCTTC.

The rearrangement joins TRBV10-2 to TRBJ1-5; D perhaps matches TRBD1 (6 bases). V gave up 0 bases and J gave up 2 bases, with 14 bases separating them. Germline V gene data show CDR1 as WSHSY and CDR2 as SAAADI. The CDR3 covers 17 residues. CDR3 loop: CASSESSRGWGNQPQHF. In DNA form, the CDR3 reads TGCGCCAGCAGTGAGTCATCCAGGGGATGGGGCAATCAGCCCCAGCATTTT.

This clone occurred once. The chain employs TRBV7-2 and TRBJ1-5; D remains unclear. Trimming removed 1 base at V and 0 bases at J, with 7 bases between. The V gene's germline CDR1 is SGHTA and CDR2 FQGNSA. This CDR3 has 15 residues. CDR3: CASSLGRNSNQPQHF. The DNA for the CDR3 is TGTGCCAGCAGCTTAGGGAGGAATAGCAATCAGCCCCAGCATTTT.

The chain joins TRBV9 to TRBJ2-7, with a tentative D call TRBD2 (5 bases). In germline, CDR1 is SGDLS, CDR2 YYNGEE. The CDR3 totals 15 residues. The V and J ends lost 0 bases and 0 bases respectively, with 10 bases between them. CDR3 DNA sequence: TGTGCCAGCAGCGTAGGTCTGGACTCCTCCTACGAGCAGTACTTC. This gives the protein CASSVGLDSSYEQYF.

V usage is TRBV11-1 and J usage is TRBJ1-2; D is possibly TRBD1 (5 bases). The CDR3 has 14 residues. Germline CDR1 reads SGHAT; CDR2 reads FQDESV (reference sequence). Deletions cut 5 bases from V and 0 bases from J, with 10 bases between. DNA for the CDR3: TGTGCCAGCAGCGACCGGGACTCTAACTATGGCTACACCTTC. It encodes CASSDRDSNYGYTF. The full variable domain, in which reference TRBV11-1 and TRBJ1-2 provide the parts outside the CDR3, is EAEVAQSPRYKITEKSQAVAFWCDPISGHATLYWYRQILGQGPELLVQFQDESVVDDSQLPKDRFSAERLKGVDSTLKIQPAELGDSAMYLCASSDRDSNYGYTFGSGTRLTVV.

CDR3 bases: TGTGCCAGCAGCAAAGGACAGGGGAGTAGATTAAGGCCTTTCTACGAGCAGTACTTC. It encodes CASSKGQGSRLRPFYEQYF. The rearrangement joins TRBV7-4 to TRBJ2-7; 9 nucleotides agree with TRBD1. In germline, CDR1 is SGHVT, CDR2 SQSDAQ. V dropped 5 bases and J dropped 3; count of bases not matched to a gene: 20. This CDR3 is 19 amino acids long. The variable domain in full, completed from reference TRBV7-4 and TRBJ2-7, reads GAGVSQSPRYKVAKRGRDVALRCDSISGHVTLYWYRQTLGQGSEVLTYSQSDAQRDKSGRPSGRFSAERPERSVSTLKIQRTEQGDSAVYLCASSKGQGSRLRPFYEQYFGPGTRLTVT.

The rearrangement joins TRBV25-1 to TRBJ1-3, with D hard to call. The CDR3 totals 14 residues. CDR1 is MGHDK and CDR2 is SYGVNS in the germline V gene. V was clipped by 3 bases and J by 2 bases, with 8 bases between them. The CDR3 region is CASSEENTGNTIYF. The DNA for the CDR3 is TGTGCCAGCAGTGAGGAGAATACTGGAAACACCATATATTTT. The whole variable domain, remainder taken from reference TRBV25-1 and TRBJ1-3, is EADIYQTPRYLVIGTGKKITLECSQTMGHDKMYWYQQDPGMELHLIHYSYGVNSTEKGDLSSESTVSRIRTEHFPLTLESARPSHTSQYLCASSEENTGNTIYFGEGSWLTVV.

This chain joins TRBV5-6 and TRBJ1-2; no reliable D call. CDR1 SGHDT and CDR2 YYEEEE come from the germline V gene. Deletions cut 1 base from V and 8 bases from J, with 9 bases between. CDR3 length: 12 amino acids. DNA of the CDR3: TGTGCCAGCAGCTTGAATCTTAGCGGCTACACCTTC. It is translated as CASSLNLSGYTF.